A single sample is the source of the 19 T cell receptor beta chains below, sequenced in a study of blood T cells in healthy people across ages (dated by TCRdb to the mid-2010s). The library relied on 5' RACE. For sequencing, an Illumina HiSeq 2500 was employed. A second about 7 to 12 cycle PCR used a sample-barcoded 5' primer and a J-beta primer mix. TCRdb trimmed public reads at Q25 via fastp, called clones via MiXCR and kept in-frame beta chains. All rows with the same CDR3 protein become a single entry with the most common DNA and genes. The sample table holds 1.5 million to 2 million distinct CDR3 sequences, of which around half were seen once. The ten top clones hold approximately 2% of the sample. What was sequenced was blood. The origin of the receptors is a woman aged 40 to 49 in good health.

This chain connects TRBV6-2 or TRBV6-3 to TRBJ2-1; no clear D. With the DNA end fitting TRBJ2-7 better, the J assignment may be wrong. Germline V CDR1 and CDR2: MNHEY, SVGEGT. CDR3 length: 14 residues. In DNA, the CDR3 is TGTGCCGCAAATAGCCTAAGCTCCTACAATGAGCAGTACTTC. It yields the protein CAANSLSSYNEQYF.

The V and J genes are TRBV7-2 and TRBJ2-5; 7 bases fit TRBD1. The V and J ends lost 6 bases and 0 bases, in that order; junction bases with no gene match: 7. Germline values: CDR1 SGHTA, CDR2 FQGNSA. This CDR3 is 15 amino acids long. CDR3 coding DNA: TGTGCCAGCAGTCCATTCGGGACAGACCAAGAGACCCAGTACTTC. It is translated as CASSPFGTDQETQYF.

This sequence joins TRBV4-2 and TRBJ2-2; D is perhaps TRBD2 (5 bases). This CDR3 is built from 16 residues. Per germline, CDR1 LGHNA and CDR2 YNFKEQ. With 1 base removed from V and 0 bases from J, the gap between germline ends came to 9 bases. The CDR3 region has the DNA TGTGCCAGCAGCCAAGTGGAGGCCACGAACACCGGGGAGCTGTTTTTT. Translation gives CASSQVEATNTGELFF.

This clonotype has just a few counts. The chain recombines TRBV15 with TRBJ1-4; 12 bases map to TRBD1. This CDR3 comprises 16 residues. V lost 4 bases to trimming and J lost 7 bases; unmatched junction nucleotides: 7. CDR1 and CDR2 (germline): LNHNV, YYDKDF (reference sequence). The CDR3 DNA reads TGTGCCACCAGCACCTGGGACAGGGGGCAGCGTGAAAAACTGTTTTTT. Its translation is CATSTWDRGQREKLFF.

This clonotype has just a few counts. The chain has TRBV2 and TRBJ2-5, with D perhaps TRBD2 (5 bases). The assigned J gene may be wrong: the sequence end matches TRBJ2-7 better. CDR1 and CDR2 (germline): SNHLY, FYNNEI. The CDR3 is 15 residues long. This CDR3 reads CASSVKVLIGNEQYF. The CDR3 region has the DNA TGTGCCAGCAGTGTGAAGGTTCTCATCGGGAACGAGCAGTACTTC.

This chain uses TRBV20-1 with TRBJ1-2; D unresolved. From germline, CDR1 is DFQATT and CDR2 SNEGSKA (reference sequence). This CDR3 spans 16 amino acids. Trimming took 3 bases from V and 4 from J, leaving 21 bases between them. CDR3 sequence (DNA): TGCAGTGCTAGGGCTGATTCCCGGGCCTCCGGCTATGGCTACACCTTC. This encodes CSARADSRASGYGYTF.

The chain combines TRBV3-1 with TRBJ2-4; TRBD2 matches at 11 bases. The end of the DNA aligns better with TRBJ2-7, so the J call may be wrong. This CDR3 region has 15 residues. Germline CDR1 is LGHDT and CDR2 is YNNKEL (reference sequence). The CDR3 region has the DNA TGTGCCAGCAGACTCCGACTAGCGGGGTACTACGAGCAGTACTTC. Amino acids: CASRLRLAGYYEQYF.

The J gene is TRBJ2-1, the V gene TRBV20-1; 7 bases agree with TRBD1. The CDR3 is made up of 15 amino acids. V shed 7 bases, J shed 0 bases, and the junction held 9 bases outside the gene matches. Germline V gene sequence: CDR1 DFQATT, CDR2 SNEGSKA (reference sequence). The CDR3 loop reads CSVNINRGSYNEQFF. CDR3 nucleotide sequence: TGCAGTGTTAATATCAACAGGGGCTCCTACAATGAGCAGTTCTTC.

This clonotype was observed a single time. The CDR3 sequence is CAISEGVTGPYEQYF. The CDR3 region has the DNA TGTGCCATCAGTGAAGGGGTGACAGGCCCCTACGAGCAGTACTTC. The V call is TRBV10-3, the J call TRBJ2-7; possible D gene TRBD1, 6 bases. The germline CDR1 and CDR2 sequences are ENHRY and SYGVKD. There are 15 residues in the CDR3. The V end lost 3 bases, the J end lost 2 bases, and 14 bases lay between the germline ends.

CDR3 bases: TGCGCCAGCAGTATTCGGGGGGCTTATGAGCAGTTCTTC. This sequence encodes CASSIRGAYEQFF. V and J are TRBV5-1 and TRBJ2-1; D is possibly TRBD2 (7 bases). The length of the CDR3 is 13 residues. Germline CDR1 and CDR2: SGHRS and YFSETQ. V was trimmed by 5 bases and J by 8 bases, leaving 14 bases between them.

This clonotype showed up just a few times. In DNA, the CDR3 is TGTGCCAGCAGCTTAACCGGGACAGGGGCCAGGTGGGAGCAGTACTTC. It translates to CASSLTGTGARWEQYF. The chain has TRBV5-6 and TRBJ2-7; TRBD1 matches at 10 bases. The V and J ends lost 2 bases and 7 bases, in that order; junction bases with no gene match: 12. CDR1 and CDR2 (germline): SGHDT, YYEEEE. This CDR3 contains 16 residues.

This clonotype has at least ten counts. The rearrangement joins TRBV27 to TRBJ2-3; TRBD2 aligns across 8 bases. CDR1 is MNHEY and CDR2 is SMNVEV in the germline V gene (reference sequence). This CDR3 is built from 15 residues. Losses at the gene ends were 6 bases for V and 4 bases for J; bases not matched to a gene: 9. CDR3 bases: TGTGCCAGCAGCCGGACTAGCCGCGCCGCAGATACGCAGTATTTT. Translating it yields CASSRTSRAADTQYF.

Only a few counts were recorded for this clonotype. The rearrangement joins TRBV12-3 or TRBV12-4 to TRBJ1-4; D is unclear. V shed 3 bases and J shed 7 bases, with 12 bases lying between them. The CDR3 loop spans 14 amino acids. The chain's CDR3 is CASSFQTPAEKLFF. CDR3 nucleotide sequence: TGTGCCAGCAGTTTTCAAACCCCCGCTGAAAAACTGTTTTTT.

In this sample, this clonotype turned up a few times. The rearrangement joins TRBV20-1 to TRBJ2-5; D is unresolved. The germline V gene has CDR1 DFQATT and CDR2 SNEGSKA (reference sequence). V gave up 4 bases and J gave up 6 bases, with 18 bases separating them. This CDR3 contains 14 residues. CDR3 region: CSATTHKHRQTQYF. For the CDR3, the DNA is TGCAGTGCTACCACTCACAAGCATCGACAGACCCAGTACTTC.

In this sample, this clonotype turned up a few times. This CDR3 is CASSPGQGGKAFF. CDR3 in DNA: TGTGCCAGCAGCCCGGGACAGGGGGGCAAAGCTTTCTTT. The J gene is TRBJ1-1, the V gene TRBV13; 11 nucleotides match TRBD1. J lost 9 bases, V lost 5 bases, and 5 bases had no gene match. The CDR3 has 13 amino acids. The germline V gene has CDR1 PRHDT and CDR2 FYEKMQ (reference sequence).

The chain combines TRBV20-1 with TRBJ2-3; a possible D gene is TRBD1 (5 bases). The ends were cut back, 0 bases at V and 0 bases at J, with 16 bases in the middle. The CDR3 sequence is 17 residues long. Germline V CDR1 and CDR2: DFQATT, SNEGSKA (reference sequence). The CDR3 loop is CSARDQGQVDSTDTQYF. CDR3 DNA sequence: TGCAGTGCTAGAGACCAGGGCCAGGTTGATAGCACAGATACGCAGTATTTT.

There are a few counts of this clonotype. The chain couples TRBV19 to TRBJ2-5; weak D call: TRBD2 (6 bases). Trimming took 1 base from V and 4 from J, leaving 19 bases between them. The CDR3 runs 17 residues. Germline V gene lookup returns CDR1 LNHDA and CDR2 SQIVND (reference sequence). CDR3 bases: TGTGCCAGTAGTATAGGTTTAATGGAGGGAATTCCAGAGACCCAGTACTTC. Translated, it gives CASSIGLMEGIPETQYF.

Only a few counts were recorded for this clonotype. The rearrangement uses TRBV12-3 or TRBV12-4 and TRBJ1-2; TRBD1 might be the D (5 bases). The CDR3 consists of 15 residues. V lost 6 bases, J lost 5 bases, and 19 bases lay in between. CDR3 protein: CASSPSSGEVYGYTF. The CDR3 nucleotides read TGTGCCAGCAGCCCCTCTTCGGGGGAGGTTTATGGCTACACCTTC.

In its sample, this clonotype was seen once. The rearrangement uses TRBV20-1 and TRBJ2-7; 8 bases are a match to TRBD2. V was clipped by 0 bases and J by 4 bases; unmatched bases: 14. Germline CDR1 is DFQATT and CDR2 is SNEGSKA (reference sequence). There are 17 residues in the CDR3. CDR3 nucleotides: TGCAGTGCTAGAGATCGGCGAGCGGGGGACAATCCATACGAGCAGTACTTC. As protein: CSARDRRAGDNPYEQYF.